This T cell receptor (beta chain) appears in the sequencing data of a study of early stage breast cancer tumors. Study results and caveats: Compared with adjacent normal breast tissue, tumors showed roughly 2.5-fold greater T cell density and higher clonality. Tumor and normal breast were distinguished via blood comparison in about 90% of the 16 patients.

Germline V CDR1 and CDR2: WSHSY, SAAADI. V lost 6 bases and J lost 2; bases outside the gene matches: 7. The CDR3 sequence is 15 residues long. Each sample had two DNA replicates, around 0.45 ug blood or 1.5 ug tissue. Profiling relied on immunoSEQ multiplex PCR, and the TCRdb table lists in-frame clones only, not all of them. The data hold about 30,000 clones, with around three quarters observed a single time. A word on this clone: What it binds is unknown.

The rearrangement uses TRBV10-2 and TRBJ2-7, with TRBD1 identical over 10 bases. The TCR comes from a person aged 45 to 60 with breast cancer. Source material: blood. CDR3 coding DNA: TGCGCCAGCAGACCCGGGGGGACAGGGGCCTACGAGCAGTACTTC. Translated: CASRPGGTGAYEQYF.